These T cell receptor beta chains were read from a single sample in a study of blood T cell repertoires in COVID-19. Generated by immunoSEQ multiplex PCR, the TCRdb table keeps only in-frame clones and is missing some. The top ten clones hold more than 4.5% of a sample with around 210,000 clones, around 85% of them seen once. The sequenced sample consisted of peripheral blood. The receptors here all came from a man between 45 and 60 years old with COVID-19, enrolled during active disease. CDR3s include the opening cysteine and the closing phenylalanine or tryptophan.

>TRBJ2-7|TRBV27
CASSYRDRGAEQYF
>TRBJ2-5|TRBV3-1/TRBV3-2
CASSQDTSGGGETQYF
>TRBJ1-1|TRBV3-1/TRBV3-2
CASSRGGLAEAFF
>TRBJ1-4|TRBV5-4
CASSSRGGDEKLFF
>TRBJ2-7|TRBV5-4
CASSLDSGSYEQYF
>TRBJ2-1|TRBV29-1
CSVVIYNEQFF
>TRBJ1-1|TRBV6-4
CASSVRANTEAFF
>TRBJ2-3|TRBV13
CASSRTSGTSTDTQYF
>TRBJ2-6|TRBV6-5
CASSLPGTGANVLTF
>TRBJ2-5|TRBV5-5
CASSLPLGASRTQYF
>TRBJ1-1|TRBV3-1/TRBV3-2
CASSHQTSGRVNTEAFF
>TRBJ1-1|TRBV5-1
CASSLDGRGYTEAFF
>TRBJ2-7|TRBV28
CASTPGGTGSYEQYF
>TRBJ1-4|TRBV27
CASTRTGVANEKLFF
>TRBJ2-1|TRBV19
CASSSSGQWGEQFF
>TRBJ2-5|TRBV5-4
CASSLGGGAGETQYF
>TRBJ1-2|TRBV4-3
CASSQDTGTIFLNYGYTF
>TRBJ2-7|TRBV6-5
CASSREGGSYEQYF
>TRBJ2-1|TRBV15
CATSKPDRKYNEQFF
>TRBJ2-3|TRBV11-2
CASSSPGQGTDTQYF
>TRBJ1-2|TRBV5-1
CASSLQDTYGYTF
>TRBJ2-5|TRBV30
CAWSREIQETQYF
>TRBJ1-4|TRBV2
CASGVEGHEKLFF
>TRBJ1-2|TRBV24-1
CATSDSRRATKSYGYTF
>TRBJ2-7|TRBV6-6
CASPRDRGAEQYF
>TRBJ2-7|TRBV6-6
CASSYAGRNYEQYF
>TRBJ2-3|TRBV4-2
CASSPVPGLAGGRPDTQYF
>TRBJ1-4|TRBV27
CASSNRQGVWEKLFF
>TRBJ2-2|TRBV20-1
CSASGTSTVGGGELFF
>TRBJ2-3|TRBV3-1/TRBV3-2
CASSQTGESDTQYF
>TRBJ2-2|TRBV19
CASSIAPGGELFF
>TRBJ1-1|TRBV3-1/TRBV3-2
CASSQGGSTEAFF
>TRBJ2-5|TRBV4-1
CASSQQGSGSETQYF
>TRBJ1-2|TRBV5-1
CASSTGQGIALDYGYTF
>TRBJ1-2|TRBV4-1
CASSQGQNYGYTF
>TRBJ1-3|TRBV2
CASSDSLGSGNTIYF
>TRBJ1-3|TRBV9
CASSVTGGGRVNTIYF
>TRBJ2-7|TRBV3-1/TRBV3-2
CASSQGTGEGSYEQYF
>TRBJ1-2|TRBV4-3
CASSQDQLSFYGYTF
>TRBJ2-2|TRBV18
CASSPTGKNTGELFF
>TRBJ1-2|TRBV7-3
CASSQGQDKGGYTF
>TRBJ1-6|TRBV7-8
CASSLVRVGGQYNSPLHF
>TRBJ2-2|TRBV29-1
CSVDFGGGGTGELFF
>TRBJ2-7|TRBV5-1
CASSPGTGRAYEQYF
>TRBJ1-1|TRBV6-5
CASRQAPDTEAFF
>TRBJ2-7|TRBV11-2
CASSLVGQGFYEQYF